The following is a TCR beta chain sequence with its context. The sample originates from a study of blood T cell repertoires in COVID-19. At the level of the study: The origin of the acute and convalescent COVID-19 samples was the United States, Italy and Spain. Nucleic acid was either cDNA or gDNA, and it came from T cells, B-cell-depleted T cells, or PBMCs.

How the authors handled the data: From reference gene primer amplification, estimates of nucleated cell counts were derived. Libraries were prepared by immunoSEQ multiplex PCR; TCRdb keeps only in-frame clonotypes and omits some of them. V, J and clone size reflect that table, while D and trimming were determined from the DNA. The sample shows fewer than 250,000 clones, approximately 82% of them seen only once. The sample was peripheral blood. This TCR was sampled from a man aged 50-60 years with active or convalescent COVID-19.

Here the CDR3 reads CATSDGTSGQETQYF. As DNA, the CDR3 is TGTGCCACCAGCGATGGGACTAGCGGGCAAGAGACCCAGTACTTC. The chain recombines TRBV15 with TRBJ2-5; 12 bases line up with TRBD2. There are 15 residues in the CDR3. V was clipped by 5 bases and J by 2 bases; unmatched bases: 3. Germline V CDR1 and CDR2: LNHNV, YYDKDF (reference sequence).